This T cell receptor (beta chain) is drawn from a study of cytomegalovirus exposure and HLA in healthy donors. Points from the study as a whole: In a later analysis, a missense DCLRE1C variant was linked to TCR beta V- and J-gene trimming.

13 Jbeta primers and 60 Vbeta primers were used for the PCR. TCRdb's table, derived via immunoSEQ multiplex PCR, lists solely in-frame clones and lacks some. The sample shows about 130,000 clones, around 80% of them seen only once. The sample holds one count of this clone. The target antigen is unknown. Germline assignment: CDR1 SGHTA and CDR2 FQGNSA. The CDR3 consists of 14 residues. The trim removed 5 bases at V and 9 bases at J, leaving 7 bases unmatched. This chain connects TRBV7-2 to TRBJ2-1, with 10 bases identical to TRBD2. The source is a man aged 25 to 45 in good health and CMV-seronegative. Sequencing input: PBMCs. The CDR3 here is CASSKRGGLGEQFF. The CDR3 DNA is TGTGCCAGCAGCAAGCGGGGGGGCCTGGGTGAGCAGTTCTTC.